This T cell receptor beta chain was sequenced for a study of beta chain features in type 1 diabetes. Findings and limits, study-wide: Type 1 diabetes patients had moderately but significantly shorter TCRB CDR3s in all four CD4+ subsets.

The whole isolated RNA underwent reverse transcription, so sequencing captured expressed TCRB transcripts. Assay: immunoSEQ multiplex PCR; the TCRdb copy retains only in-frame clones and omits some. The sample shows approximately 400,000 clones, roughly 16% of them seen only once. A note on this clone: Its specificity is not known.

Every single donor gave one heparinised blood draw, and these averaged roughly 100 mL. What was sequenced was naive CD4+ T cells from blood. This clonotype was obtained from a woman between 18 and 29 years old in good health.

The CDR3 DNA is TGTGCCAGCAGCCATTCCGGGACAGCCGGGGAGCTGTTTTTT. It is translated as CASSHSGTAGELFF. The chain combines TRBV7-3 with TRBJ2-2; 7 nucleotides line up with TRBD1. The V gene end was trimmed by 5 bases and the J gene end by 6 bases; junction bases not matched to a gene: 6. The germline gives CDR1 SGHTA, CDR2 FQGTGA. CDR3 length equals 14 residues. The complete variable domain, with remaining parts taken from reference TRBV7-3 and TRBJ2-2, reads GAGVSQTPSNKVTEKGKYVELRCDPISGHTALYWYRQSLGQGPEFLIYFQGTGAADDSGLPNDRFFAVRPEGSVSTLKIQRTERGDSAVYLCASSHSGTAGELFFGEGSRLTVL.